The TCR beta chain under discussion was sequenced for a study of T cell responses to AZD1222 COVID-19 vaccine. Germline V gene sequence: CDR1 MDHEN, CDR2 SYDVKM. Trimming removed 2 bases from V and 7 bases from J, with 9 bases in between. This CDR3 has 13 residues. Sequenced by immunoSEQ multiplex PCR; TCRdb stores in-frame clones only, minus some. The sample lists roughly 25,000 clones; 86% were seen once. Combined were second doses at about 4 or about 12 weeks. V is TRBV28 and J is TRBJ2-1; no clear D gene. The receptor was derived from an adult who received the AZD1222 COVID-19 vaccine. Sequencing was performed on peripheral blood, taken 28 days after the second AZD1222 dose. The CDR3 DNA follows: TGTGCCAGCAGTTTAACCAACCAGAATGAGCAGTTCTTC. Amino acids: CASSLTNQNEQFF.